The 27 T cell receptor beta chains below all came from one sample that was sequenced in a study of blood T cell repertoires in COVID-19. Clones were sequenced by immunoSEQ multiplex PCR, and TCRdb holds only the in-frame ones, with some missing. The table has about 220,000 clones, approximately 80% seen once. The sample consisted of peripheral blood. These receptors all come from a human donor in a cohort sampled during active COVID-19.

About this clone itself: Different DNA sequences within this sample yield the same CDR3. The chain joins TRBV5-1 to TRBJ1-1; TRBD1 is a possible D gene (5 bases). The CDR3 has 14 residues. V lost 2 bases to trimming and J lost 4 bases, with 12 bases between them. Germline CDR1 is SGHRS and CDR2 is YFSETQ. DNA of the CDR3: TGCGCCAGCAGCTTCGGAGGGGAAGGCACTGAAGCTTTCTTT. This sequence encodes CASSFGGEGTEAFF.

The chain combines TRBV24-1 with TRBJ2-4, with D possibly matching TRBD2 (5 bases). V lost 8 bases and J lost 1, with 11 bases in between. Germline CDR1 is KGHDR and CDR2 is SFDVKD. The CDR3 spans 14 residues. CDR3: CATTYPGAKNIQYF. DNA of the CDR3: TGTGCCACCACCTACCCGGGGGCCAAAAACATTCAGTACTTC.

The chain couples TRBV18 to TRBJ1-1; the match to TRBD1 covers 10 bases. This CDR3 is 13 amino acids long. The ends lost 6 bases at V and 5 bases at J; junction bases unmatched: 3. Germline CDR1 KGHSH, CDR2 LQKENI. In nucleotides, the CDR3 is TGTGCCAGCTCTCCGGGACAGGGGACTGAAGCTTTCTTT. It is translated as CASSPGQGTEAFF.

The CDR3 is CATNLQSRGGYTF. The CDR3 region has the DNA TGTGCCACGAACCTCCAGTCCCGAGGGGGCTACACCTTC. The genes are TRBV28 and TRBJ1-2; D not resolved. V was cut by 10 bases and J by 8 bases, with 20 bases left in between. CDR1 and CDR2 from the germline V gene are MDHEN and SYDVKM. This CDR3 contains 13 residues.

The gene calls are TRBV28 and TRBJ2-3; 8 bases align to TRBD2. This CDR3 contains 15 residues. CDR1 and CDR2 from the germline V gene are MDHEN and SYDVKM. V shed 6 bases and J 1 base; nucleotides not matched to a gene: 6. CDR3 residues: CASSYLTSGTDTQYF. CDR3 sequence (DNA): TGTGCCAGCAGCTACTTGACTAGCGGCACAGATACGCAGTATTTT.

CDR3 amino acids: CASRRTGNSPLHF. Here the CDR3 DNA reads TGTGCCAGCAGGCGGACGGGGAATTCACCCCTCCACTTT. The V gene is TRBV12-3 or TRBV12-4, the J gene TRBJ1-6; D ambiguous. Trimming pared 6 bases from V and 7 bases from J, leaving 10 bases between. The CDR3 is made up of 13 amino acids.

This chain uses TRBV5-4 with TRBJ2-7; 10 nucleotides line up with TRBD1. This CDR3 region has 17 residues. The V gene's germline CDR1 is SGHNT and CDR2 YYREEE (reference sequence). V trimming: 1 base; J trimming: 5 bases; junction bases outside the gene matches: 12. The chain's CDR3 is CASSLRQGAGPSHEQYF. In nucleotides, the CDR3 is TGTGCCAGCAGCTTGCGACAGGGGGCTGGCCCCAGTCACGAGCAGTACTTC. The variable domain in full, completed from reference TRBV5-4 and TRBJ2-7, reads ETGVTQSPTHLIKTRGQQVTLRCSSQSGHNTVSWYQQALGQGPQFIFQYYREEENGRGNFPPRFSGLQFPNYSSELNVNALELDDSALYLCASSLRQGAGPSHEQYFGPGTRLTVT.

This clone appeared once. The chain joins TRBV6-5 to TRBJ2-7; possible D gene TRBD1, 6 bases. The CDR3 is made up of 14 amino acids. V shed 2 bases and J shed 0 bases, with 8 bases lying between them. CDR1 and CDR2 (germline): MNHEY, SVGAGI. The CDR3 here is CASSYGDISYEQYF. DNA of the CDR3: TGTGCCAGCAGTTACGGGGACATCTCCTACGAGCAGTACTTC.

The CDR3 DNA follows: TGTGCCAGCAGCCGCACGACAGGGAGCTCCTACAATGAGCAGTTCTTC. Protein sequence: CASSRTTGSSYNEQFF. V gene TRBV9 combines with J gene TRBJ2-1, with 7 bases aligning to TRBD1. Unmatched junction bases numbered 7, after V lost 4 bases and J lost 0 bases. The CDR3 consists of 16 residues. Germline V gene lookup returns CDR1 SGDLS and CDR2 YYNGEE.

This clone was picked up a small number of times. Other DNA variants within this sample encode the same CDR3. The rearrangement joins TRBV14 to TRBJ2-5; D uncertain. Trimming removed 3 bases from V and 5 bases from J, with 7 bases in between. The CDR3 extends over 12 amino acids. CDR1 and CDR2 from the germline V gene are SGHDN and FVKESK. CDR3 in DNA: TGTGCCAGCAGCCACAATGAGGAGACCCAGTACTTC. This translates into CASSHNEETQYF.

The chain links TRBV18 to TRBJ1-2; no definite D call. The CDR3 totals 13 residues. The germline V gene encodes CDR1 KGHSH and CDR2 LQKENI. V lost 3 bases and J lost 6, with 11 bases in between. CDR3 DNA: TGTGCCAGCTCACCCCTGCCAGGTGATGGCTACACCTTC. It yields the protein CASSPLPGDGYTF.

This sequence joins TRBV6-2 or TRBV6-3 and TRBJ2-7; 7 bases fit TRBD2. CDR1 is MNHEY and CDR2 is SVGEGT in the germline V gene. The CDR3 is 16 amino acids. J lost 1 base, V lost 2 bases, and 8 bases had no gene match. CDR3 residues: CASSYGQAGESYEQYF. The CDR3 DNA sequence: TGTGCCAGCAGTTACGGTCAGGCGGGGGAGTCCTACGAGCAGTACTTC.

The genes are TRBV3-1 (or the pseudogene TRBV3-2) and TRBJ2-1; D perhaps matches TRBD2 (7 bases). Germline values: CDR1 LGHDT, CDR2 YNNKEL (reference sequence). V was shortened by 0 bases and J by 10 bases, with 13 bases between the two germline ends. The CDR3 has 14 residues. CDR3 in DNA: TGTGCCAGCAGCCAAGATCAATCGGGGGGCGAGCAGTTCTTC. It encodes CASSQDQSGGEQFF.

This clone was detected only once. V and J are TRBV5-1 and TRBJ1-5, with a possible D match to TRBD1 (6 bases). Germline V gene sequence: CDR1 SGHRS, CDR2 YFSETQ. This CDR3 spans 15 amino acids. Trimming pared 4 bases from V and 0 bases from J, leaving 11 bases between. In nucleotides, the CDR3 is TGCGCCAGCAGCCCAGGGACATATAGCAATCAGCCCCAGCATTTT. Protein sequence: CASSPGTYSNQPQHF.

The chain uses TRBV2 and TRBJ2-7; the D gene is possibly TRBD1 (5 bases). The CDR3 is made up of 13 amino acids. V lost 8 bases, J lost 2 bases, and 13 bases lay in between. CDR1 SNHLY and CDR2 FYNNEI come from the germline V gene. The CDR3 sequence is CASASGITYEQYF. The CDR3 DNA reads as TGTGCCAGCGCTTCAGGGATTACCTACGAGCAGTACTTC. Full variable domain (outside the CDR3, taken from reference TRBV2 and TRBJ2-7): EPEVTQTPSHQVTQMGQEVILRCVPISNHLYFYWYRQILGQKVEFLVSFYNNEISEKSEIFDDQFSVERPDGSNFTLKIRSTKLEDSAMYFCASASGITYEQYFGPGTRLTVT.

V and J are TRBV11-3 and TRBJ2-1, with 8 bases fitting TRBD2. This CDR3 comprises 14 residues. Germline assignment: CDR1 SGHNT and CDR2 YENEEA. The trim removed 5 bases at V and 6 bases at J, leaving 6 bases unmatched. CDR3 amino acids: CASSQGLESNEQFF. Here the CDR3 DNA reads TGTGCCAGCAGCCAGGGACTAGAGAGCAATGAGCAGTTCTTC.

This clone was found a few times. This chain connects TRBV2 to TRBJ2-1; D is undetermined. Germline-derived CDR1 and CDR2 are SNHLY and FYNNEI. V lost 4 bases and J lost 0, with 7 bases in between. The CDR3 spans 14 residues. CDR3 region: CASSGQISYNEQFF. The CDR3 DNA sequence: TGTGCCAGCAGTGGGCAGATCTCCTACAATGAGCAGTTCTTC.

On this clone: Other DNA sequences in this sample translate to the same CDR3. The chain couples TRBV28 to TRBJ1-2, with a possible D match to TRBD1 (5 bases). Germline lookup yields CDR1 MDHEN and CDR2 SYDVKM. V was clipped by 2 bases and J by 2 bases, with 6 bases between them. CDR3 length: 13 amino acids. In DNA, the CDR3 is TGTGCCAGCAGTTTAAGGGGAAACTATGGCTACACCTTC. As protein: CASSLRGNYGYTF.

The chain couples TRBV5-4 to TRBJ2-5; TRBD2 matches 10 bases. The J segment lost 1 base and the V segment lost 6 bases, leaving 3 bases of the junction unmatched. Germline V gene lookup returns CDR1 SGHNT and CDR2 YYREEE (reference sequence). The CDR3 sequence is 14 residues long. The CDR3 reads CASNLAGGQETQYF. The DNA of the CDR3 is TGTGCCAGCAACTTAGCGGGGGGCCAAGAGACCCAGTACTTC. Combining the CDR3 with reference TRBV5-4 and TRBJ2-5 gives the whole variable domain ETGVTQSPTHLIKTRGQQVTLRCSSQSGHNTVSWYQQALGQGPQFIFQYYREEENGRGNFPPRFSGLQFPNYSSELNVNALELDDSALYLCASNLAGGQETQYFGPGTRLLVL.

This sequence joins TRBV11-2 and TRBJ2-7, with 11 bases matching TRBD2. This CDR3 has 16 residues. V trimming: 4 bases; J trimming: 5 bases; junction bases outside the gene matches: 10. Per germline, CDR1 SGHAT and CDR2 FQNNGV. The CDR3 DNA reads TGTGCCAGCAGCTCGCTGACTAGCGGGGCACTCGACGAGCAGTACTTC. Translated: CASSSLTSGALDEQYF.

The rearrangement joins TRBV9 to TRBJ1-3; 9 bases are shared with TRBD1. This CDR3 spans 17 amino acids. V lost 0 bases and J lost 3; bases outside the gene matches: 7. Germline values: CDR1 SGDLS, CDR2 YYNGEE. CDR3 coding DNA: TGTGCCAGCAGCGTAGCGGGACAGGGCTCCCTTGGAAACACCATATATTTT. The encoded protein is CASSVAGQGSLGNTIYF.

The chain carries TRBV19 and TRBJ2-2; 7 bases map to TRBD2. The length of the CDR3 is 13 residues. J lost 6 bases, V lost 5 bases, and 3 bases had no gene match. Germline CDR1 and CDR2: LNHDA and SQIVND (reference sequence). The CDR3 coding sequence is TGTGCCAGTAGTGGGAGGGATGCCGGGGAGCTGTTTTTT. This translates into CASSGRDAGELFF. Full variable domain (remainder filled in from reference TRBV19 and TRBJ2-2): DGGITQSPKYLFRKEGQNVTLSCEQNLNHDAMYWYRQDPGQGLRLIYYSQIVNDFQKGDIAEGYSVSREKKESFPLTVTSAQKNPTAFYLCASSGRDAGELFFGEGSRLTVL.

The chain combines TRBV5-1 with TRBJ1-4; D is ambiguous. V lost 1 base to trimming and J lost 5 bases, with 12 bases between them. CDR1 SGHRS and CDR2 YFSETQ come from the germline V gene. The CDR3 length is 15 residues. The CDR3 DNA reads as TGCGCCAGCAGCTTGATGGGCCAGAGAAATGAAAAACTGTTTTTT. This sequence encodes CASSLMGQRNEKLFF.

V and J are TRBV20-1 and TRBJ1-4; D is undetermined. Germline CDR1 and CDR2: DFQATT and SNEGSKA (reference sequence). There are 11 residues in the CDR3. Between the trimmed V and J ends, which lost 1 base and 7 bases, there was a span of 4 bases. CDR3 DNA: TGCAGTGCTAGAGCAGTTGAAAAACTGTTTTTT. This sequence encodes CSARAVEKLFF.

Here the CDR3 DNA reads TGTGCCTGGAGGAGACAGGGGATTTATAATTCACCCCTCCACTTT. It translates to CAWRRQGIYNSPLHF. The rearrangement links TRBV30 to TRBJ1-6; TRBD1 aligns across 8 bases. CDR1 is GTSNPN, CDR2 SVGIG, per germline (reference sequence). The CDR3 loop spans 15 amino acids. V lost 3 bases to trimming and J lost 4 bases; unmatched junction nucleotides: 5.

The chain carries TRBV7-2 and TRBJ1-5; 10 bases match TRBD1. This CDR3 is built from 16 residues. The V gene end was trimmed by 5 bases and the J gene end by 5 bases; junction bases not matched to a gene: 9. Germline V gene sequence: CDR1 SGHTA, CDR2 FQGNSA. CDR3 nucleotide sequence: TGTGCCAGCAGCGATCGGGACAGGGGAGAGCATCAGCCCCAGCATTTT. Its translation is CASSDRDRGEHQPQHF.

The chain links TRBV19 to TRBJ1-6; 7 nucleotides align to TRBD1. Germline V CDR1 and CDR2: LNHDA, SQIVND (reference sequence). V gave up 6 bases and J gave up 10 bases; unmatched junction bases: 9. This CDR3 comprises 14 residues. Here the CDR3 DNA reads TGTGCCAGTAGGAGACAGGGTGTTAAATCACCCCTCCACTTT. Its translation is CASRRQGVKSPLHF. The full variable domain, completed using reference TRBV19 and TRBJ1-6, is DGGITQSPKYLFRKEGQNVTLSCEQNLNHDAMYWYRQDPGQGLRLIYYSQIVNDFQKGDIAEGYSVSREKKESFPLTVTSAQKNPTAFYLCASRRQGVKSPLHFGNGTRLTVT.